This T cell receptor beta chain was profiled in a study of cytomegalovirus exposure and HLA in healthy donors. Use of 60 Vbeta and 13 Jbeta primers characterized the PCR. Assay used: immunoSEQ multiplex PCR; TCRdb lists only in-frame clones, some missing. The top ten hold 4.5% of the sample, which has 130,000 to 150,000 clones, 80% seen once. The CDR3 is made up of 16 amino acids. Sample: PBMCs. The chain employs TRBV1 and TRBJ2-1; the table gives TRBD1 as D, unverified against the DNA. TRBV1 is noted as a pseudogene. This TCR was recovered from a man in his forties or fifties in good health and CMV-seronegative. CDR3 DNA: TGCACCAGCAGCCAAGATGAGGGGGCTCCCTGCAATGAGCAGTTCTTC. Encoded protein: CTSSQDEGAPCNEQFF.